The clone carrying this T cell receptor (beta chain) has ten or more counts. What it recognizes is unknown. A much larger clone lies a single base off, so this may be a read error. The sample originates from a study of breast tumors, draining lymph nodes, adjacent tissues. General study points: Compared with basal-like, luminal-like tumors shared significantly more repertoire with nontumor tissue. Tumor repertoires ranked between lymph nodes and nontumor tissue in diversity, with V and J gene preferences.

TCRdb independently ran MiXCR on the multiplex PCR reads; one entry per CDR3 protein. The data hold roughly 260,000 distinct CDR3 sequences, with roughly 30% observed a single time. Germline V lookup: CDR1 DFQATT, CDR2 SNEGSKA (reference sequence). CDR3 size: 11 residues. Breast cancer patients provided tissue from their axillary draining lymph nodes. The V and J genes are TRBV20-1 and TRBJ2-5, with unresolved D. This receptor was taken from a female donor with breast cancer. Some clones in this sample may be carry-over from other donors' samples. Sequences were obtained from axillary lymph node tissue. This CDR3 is CSAQYQETQSF. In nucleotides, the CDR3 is TGCAGTGCCCAGTACCAAGAGACCCAGTCCTTC.